These T cell receptor beta chains were read from a single sample in a study of OX40 agonist ivuxolimab in advanced cancers. The method was immunoSEQ multiplex PCR; TCRdb's version includes in-frame clones alone and lacks a portion of them. The sample includes roughly 41,000 clones, 88% of them seen just once. Sequenced here: CD4+ or CD8+ T cells sorted from blood, sampled in a trial of the OX40 agonist ivuxolimab. Source of these receptors: an adult with an advanced solid tumor such as melanoma, head and neck, liver or kidney cancer. Both conserved end residues are part of each CDR3. Fields, in order: J gene, clone size, D gene, V gene, CDR3 protein, CDR3 DNA. A D gene is named only where the DNA matches it firmly. Size is omitted from some rows. Given values are once, few, many or a class for expanded clones.

J gene: TRBJ1-1
clone size: -
D gene: -
V gene: TRBV18
CDR3 protein: CASSPGHLNTEAFF
CDR3 DNA: TGTGCCAGCTCCCCGGGACACTTGAACACTGAAGCTTTCTTT

J gene: TRBJ2-7
clone size: once
D gene: -
V gene: TRBV10-3
CDR3 protein: CAISELAGQDEQYF
CDR3 DNA: TGTGCCATCAGTGAGTTAGCAGGGCAGGACGAGCAGTACTTC

J gene: TRBJ2-2
clone size: -
D gene: -
V gene: TRBV2
CDR3 protein: CASAENTGELFF
CDR3 DNA: TGTGCCAGCGCGGAGAACACCGGGGAGCTGTTTTTT

J gene: TRBJ2-5
clone size: -
D gene: -
V gene: TRBV5-1
CDR3 protein: CASSFDQETQYF
CDR3 DNA: TGCGCCAGCAGCTTTGACCAAGAGACCCAGTACTTC

J gene: TRBJ2-2
clone size: once
D gene: -
V gene: TRBV2
CDR3 protein: CASSEWGEDMGTGELFF
CDR3 DNA: TGTGCCAGCAGTGAATGGGGGGAGGATATGGGGACCGGGGAGCTGTTTTTT

J gene: TRBJ2-7
clone size: -
D gene: TRBD1
V gene: TRBV6-5
CDR3 protein: CASRTGTGFNEQYF
CDR3 DNA: TGTGCCAGCCGTACGGGGACAGGGTTCAACGAGCAGTACTTC

J gene: TRBJ2-1
clone size: -
D gene: -
V gene: TRBV2
CDR3 protein: CASSEASSSYNEQFF
CDR3 DNA: TGTGCCAGCAGTGAGGCGTCTAGCTCCTACAATGAGCAGTTCTTC

J gene: TRBJ2-1
clone size: -
D gene: TRBD2
V gene: TRBV10-3
CDR3 protein: CAISNGGYNEQFF
CDR3 DNA: TGTGCCATCAGTAACGGGGGGTACAATGAGCAGTTCTTC

J gene: TRBJ1-1
clone size: -
D gene: -
V gene: TRBV5-4
CDR3 protein: CASSLWAPDTEAFF
CDR3 DNA: TGTGCCAGCAGCTTGTGGGCACCTGACACTGAAGCTTTCTTT

J gene: TRBJ2-2
clone size: -
D gene: -
V gene: TRBV11-3
CDR3 protein: CASTRDSLSGGELFF
CDR3 DNA: TGTGCCAGCACCCGGGACTCACTTTCTGGCGGGGAGCTGTTTTTT

J gene: TRBJ2-7
clone size: -
D gene: TRBD2
V gene: TRBV4-1
CDR3 protein: CASSLSRGSFNEQYF
CDR3 DNA: TGCGCCAGCAGCCTCTCCCGCGGGAGTTTCAACGAGCAGTACTTC

J gene: TRBJ1-2
clone size: -
D gene: TRBD1
V gene: TRBV19
CDR3 protein: CASSIHLKQGAGYGYTF
CDR3 DNA: TGTGCCAGTAGTATTCACCTAAAACAGGGGGCTGGCTATGGCTACACCTTC

J gene: TRBJ2-3
clone size: -
D gene: TRBD2
V gene: TRBV7-2
CDR3 protein: CASSLPAGDHRTDTQYF
CDR3 DNA: TGTGCCAGCAGCTTACCTGCGGGGGATCACCGCACAGATACGCAGTATTTT

J gene: TRBJ1-1
clone size: -
D gene: TRBD1
V gene: TRBV2
CDR3 protein: CAAEGGGPKAFF
CDR3 DNA: TGTGCCGCCGAAGGGGGCGGACCAAAAGCTTTCTTT

J gene: TRBJ1-4
clone size: -
D gene: -
V gene: TRBV7-8
CDR3 protein: CASSLSEEEKLFF
CDR3 DNA: TGTGCCAGCAGCTTATCTGAGGAGGAAAAACTGTTTTTT

J gene: TRBJ1-2
clone size: -
D gene: -
V gene: TRBV4-3
CDR3 protein: CASSPDGFYGYTF
CDR3 DNA: TGCGCCAGCAGCCCGGACGGCTTCTATGGCTACACCTTC

J gene: TRBJ1-4
clone size: -
D gene: TRBD1
V gene: TRBV5-1
CDR3 protein: CASSTWDRNEKLFF
CDR3 DNA: TGCGCCAGCAGCACCTGGGACAGGAATGAAAAACTGTTTTTT

J gene: TRBJ1-2
clone size: -
D gene: -
V gene: TRBV29-1
CDR3 protein: CSVERGVNYGYTF
CDR3 DNA: TGCAGCGTTGAGAGGGGGGTTAACTATGGCTACACCTTC

J gene: TRBJ2-1
clone size: once
D gene: TRBD1
V gene: TRBV4-3
CDR3 protein: CASSQGSGGASYNEQFF
CDR3 DNA: TGCGCCAGCAGCCAAGGCTCAGGGGGCGCTTCCTACAATGAGCAGTTCTTC

J gene: TRBJ2-4
clone size: -
D gene: -
V gene: TRBV21-1
CDR3 protein: CASSLVIAIQYF
CDR3 DNA: TGTGCCAGCAGCCTCGTGATCGCCATTCAGTACTTC

J gene: TRBJ1-6
clone size: -
D gene: TRBD1
V gene: TRBV28
CDR3 protein: CASSLLGQGDSPLHF
CDR3 DNA: TGTGCCAGCAGTTTATTGGGACAGGGGGACTCACCCCTCCACTTT

J gene: TRBJ2-2
clone size: -
D gene: -
V gene: TRBV14
CDR3 protein: CASSQHGLNTGELFF
CDR3 DNA: TGTGCCAGCAGCCAACACGGACTGAACACCGGGGAGCTGTTTTTT

J gene: TRBJ2-1
clone size: -
D gene: TRBD2
V gene: TRBV11-3
CDR3 protein: CASSLGLAGAEQFF
CDR3 DNA: TGTGCCAGCAGCTTAGGACTAGCGGGAGCTGAGCAGTTCTTC

J gene: TRBJ2-1
clone size: -
D gene: -
V gene: TRBV4-2
CDR3 protein: CASSQGVISAPYNEQFF
CDR3 DNA: TGTGCCAGCAGCCAAGGAGTCATTAGCGCGCCCTACAATGAGCAGTTCTTC

J gene: TRBJ2-1
clone size: -
D gene: -
V gene: TRBV11-3
CDR3 protein: CASSLDGAGPYNEQFF
CDR3 DNA: TGTGCCAGCAGCTTAGACGGTGCGGGGCCCTACAATGAGCAGTTCTTC

J gene: TRBJ2-7
clone size: -
D gene: -
V gene: TRBV11-2
CDR3 protein: CASSASYEQYF
CDR3 DNA: TGTGCCAGCAGCGCCTCCTACGAGCAGTACTTC

J gene: TRBJ1-3
clone size: -
D gene: -
V gene: TRBV5-1
CDR3 protein: CASSLEPSSGNTIYF
CDR3 DNA: TGCGCCAGCAGCTTGGAGCCCAGCTCTGGAAACACCATATATTTT

J gene: TRBJ2-1
clone size: -
D gene: -
V gene: TRBV5-6
CDR3 protein: CASSLGTPGPYNEQFF
CDR3 DNA: TGTGCCAGCAGCTTGGGGACCCCGGGGCCTTACAATGAGCAGTTCTTC

J gene: TRBJ1-2
clone size: -
D gene: -
V gene: TRBV2
CDR3 protein: CASRLYGYTF
CDR3 DNA: TGTGCCAGCAGACTTTATGGCTACACCTTC

J gene: TRBJ1-1
clone size: -
D gene: -
V gene: TRBV15
CDR3 protein: CATSRDSWGLNTEAFF
CDR3 DNA: TGTGCCACCAGCAGAGATTCGTGGGGGCTGAACACTGAAGCTTTCTTT

J gene: TRBJ2-3
clone size: -
D gene: TRBD2
V gene: TRBV10-3
CDR3 protein: CAIRSRPGLAGSTDTQYF
CDR3 DNA: TGTGCCATCAGATCTAGACCCGGACTAGCGGGTTCCACAGATACGCAGTATTTT

J gene: TRBJ1-3
clone size: -
D gene: -
V gene: TRBV18
CDR3 protein: CASSPDGNTIYF
CDR3 DNA: TGTGCCAGCTCACCTGATGGAAACACCATATATTTT

J gene: TRBJ1-2
clone size: -
D gene: -
V gene: TRBV6-5
CDR3 protein: CASSYTSGGYTF
CDR3 DNA: TGTGCCAGCAGTTACACCTCAGGTGGCTACACCTTC

J gene: TRBJ2-3
clone size: -
D gene: TRBD1
V gene: TRBV19
CDR3 protein: CASSIWGQEGDTQYF
CDR3 DNA: TGTGCCAGTAGTATTTGGGGACAGGAGGGAGATACGCAGTATTTT

J gene: TRBJ1-2
clone size: -
D gene: -
V gene: TRBV9
CDR3 protein: CASSPQREFSYGYTF
CDR3 DNA: TGTGCCAGCAGCCCGCAGAGGGAGTTTTCTTATGGCTACACCTTC

J gene: TRBJ1-2
clone size: once
D gene: -
V gene: TRBV4-1
CDR3 protein: CASSQESWVANYGYTF
CDR3 DNA: TGCGCCAGCAGCCAAGAATCCTGGGTAGCTAACTATGGCTACACCTTC

J gene: TRBJ1-2
clone size: -
D gene: -
V gene: TRBV2
CDR3 protein: CASSEDSHNYGYTF
CDR3 DNA: TGTGCCAGCAGTGAGGACAGCCATAACTATGGCTACACCTTC

J gene: TRBJ1-2
clone size: -
D gene: TRBD1
V gene: TRBV5-6
CDR3 protein: CASSQTGALYGYTF
CDR3 DNA: TGTGCCAGCAGCCAGACAGGGGCCCTCTATGGCTACACCTTC

J gene: TRBJ1-1
clone size: once
D gene: -
V gene: TRBV9
CDR3 protein: CASSVDGGYVNTEAFF
CDR3 DNA: TGTGCCAGCAGCGTAGATGGGGGTTATGTGAACACTGAAGCTTTCTTT

J gene: TRBJ2-1
clone size: -
D gene: -
V gene: TRBV9
CDR3 protein: CASSVALDNEQFF
CDR3 DNA: TGTGCCAGCAGCGTAGCTCTAGACAATGAGCAGTTCTTC

J gene: TRBJ1-4
clone size: -
D gene: -
V gene: TRBV19
CDR3 protein: CASRQVLSVATNEKLFF
CDR3 DNA: TGTGCCAGTCGACAGGTGCTGTCGGTTGCAACTAATGAAAAACTGTTTTTT

J gene: TRBJ2-3
clone size: -
D gene: TRBD1
V gene: TRBV7-2
CDR3 protein: CASSNAQGGTQYF
CDR3 DNA: TGTGCCAGCAGCAACGCACAGGGGGGTACGCAGTATTTT

J gene: TRBJ1-2
clone size: few
D gene: -
V gene: TRBV6-5
CDR3 protein: CASSYSARPERGYTF
CDR3 DNA: TGTGCCAGCAGTTACTCGGCTAGGCCTGAGCGGGGCTACACCTTC

J gene: TRBJ2-1
clone size: once
D gene: TRBD2
V gene: TRBV7-2
CDR3 protein: CASRSGGSSYNEQFF
CDR3 DNA: TGTGCCAGCAGAAGCGGGGGGAGCTCCTACAATGAGCAGTTCTTC

J gene: TRBJ2-1
clone size: -
D gene: TRBD2
V gene: TRBV4-3
CDR3 protein: CASSHTSGLAGDHQFF
CDR3 DNA: TGCGCCAGCAGCCATACGTCGGGACTAGCGGGGGACCACCAGTTCTTC

J gene: TRBJ2-3
clone size: -
D gene: TRBD2
V gene: TRBV5-1
CDR3 protein: CASSLGLAGSTDTQYF
CDR3 DNA: TGCGCCAGCAGCTTGGGACTAGCGGGGAGCACAGATACGCAGTATTTT

J gene: TRBJ2-2
clone size: -
D gene: -
V gene: TRBV9
CDR3 protein: CASSVGGLNTGELFF
CDR3 DNA: TGTGCCAGCAGCGTAGGCGGGTTAAACACCGGGGAGCTGTTTTTT

J gene: TRBJ1-1
clone size: -
D gene: -
V gene: TRBV7-3
CDR3 protein: CASSLDRNTEAFF
CDR3 DNA: TGTGCCAGCAGTCTCGACAGGAACACTGAAGCTTTCTTT

J gene: TRBJ1-4
clone size: -
D gene: -
V gene: TRBV15
CDR3 protein: CATSTPGSTNEKLFF
CDR3 DNA: TGTGCCACCAGCACCCCAGGGTCAACTAATGAAAAACTGTTTTTT

J gene: TRBJ1-2
clone size: -
D gene: -
V gene: TRBV11-2
CDR3 protein: CASSLIRNPSSDGHYGYTF
CDR3 DNA: TGTGCCAGCAGCTTAATCCGTAACCCCTCCTCGGACGGACACTATGGCTACACCTTC

J gene: TRBJ2-1
clone size: -
D gene: TRBD1
V gene: TRBV7-2
CDR3 protein: CASSAGQGSYNEQFF
CDR3 DNA: TGTGCCAGCAGCGCCGGACAGGGGTCCTACAATGAGCAGTTCTTC

J gene: TRBJ2-7
clone size: -
D gene: -
V gene: TRBV2
CDR3 protein: CASRSGTSPYEQYF
CDR3 DNA: TGTGCCAGCAGGTCCGGGACTTCACCTTACGAGCAGTACTTC

J gene: TRBJ2-7
clone size: -
D gene: TRBD2
V gene: TRBV10-3
CDR3 protein: CAISESMAGGGAYEQYF
CDR3 DNA: TGTGCCATCAGTGAGTCGATGGCGGGTGGGGGGGCCTACGAGCAGTACTTC

J gene: TRBJ1-5
clone size: -
D gene: -
V gene: TRBV19
CDR3 protein: CASKIGNQPQHF
CDR3 DNA: TGTGCCAGTAAGATCGGCAATCAGCCCCAGCATTTT

J gene: TRBJ1-4
clone size: once
D gene: -
V gene: TRBV4-1
CDR3 protein: CASSQPPANEKLFF
CDR3 DNA: TGCGCCAGCAGCCAACCGCCAGCGAATGAAAAACTGTTTTTT